This T cell receptor (beta chain) was sequenced during a study of T cell responses to AZD1222 COVID-19 vaccine. The CDR3 is made up of 11 amino acids. The germline CDR1 and CDR2 sequences are MNHEY and SVGEGT. Trimming took 5 bases from V and 2 from J, leaving 3 bases between them. Sequenced by immunoSEQ multiplex PCR; TCRdb stores in-frame clones only, minus some. Among roughly 150,000 clones listed, 90% were seen once. This sequence joins TRBV6-2 or TRBV6-3 and TRBJ2-5; D is undetermined. This TCR was sampled from an adult who received the AZD1222 COVID-19 vaccine. Sequencing used peripheral blood, obtained 28 days after the second AZD1222 dose. The chain's CDR3 is CASSIQETQYF. CDR3 nucleotides: TGTGCCAGCAGTATACAAGAGACCCAGTACTTC.